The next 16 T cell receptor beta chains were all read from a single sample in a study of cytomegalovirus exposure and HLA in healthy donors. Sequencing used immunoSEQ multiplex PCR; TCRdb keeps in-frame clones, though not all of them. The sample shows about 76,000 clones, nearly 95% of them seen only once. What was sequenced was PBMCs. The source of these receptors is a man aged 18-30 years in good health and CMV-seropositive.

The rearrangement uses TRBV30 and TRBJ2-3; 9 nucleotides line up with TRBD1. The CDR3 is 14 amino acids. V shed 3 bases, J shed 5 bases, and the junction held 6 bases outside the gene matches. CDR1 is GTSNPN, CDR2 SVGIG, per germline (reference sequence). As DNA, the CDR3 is TGTGCCTGGAGAAACAGGGGGCGCGTAGATACGCAGTATTTT. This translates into CAWRNRGRVDTQYF.

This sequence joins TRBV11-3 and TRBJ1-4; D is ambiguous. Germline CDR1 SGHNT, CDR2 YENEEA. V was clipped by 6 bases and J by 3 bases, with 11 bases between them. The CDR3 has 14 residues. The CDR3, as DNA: TGTGCCAGCAGTAAATTTGCGGCTAATGAAAAACTGTTTTTT. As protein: CASSKFAANEKLFF.

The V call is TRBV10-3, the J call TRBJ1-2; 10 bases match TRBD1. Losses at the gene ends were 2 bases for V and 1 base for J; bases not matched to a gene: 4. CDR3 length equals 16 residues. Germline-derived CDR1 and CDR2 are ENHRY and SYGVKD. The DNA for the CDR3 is TGTGCCATCAGTGAGCCAGACAGGGGGCTTAACTATGGCTACACCTTC. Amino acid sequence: CAISEPDRGLNYGYTF.

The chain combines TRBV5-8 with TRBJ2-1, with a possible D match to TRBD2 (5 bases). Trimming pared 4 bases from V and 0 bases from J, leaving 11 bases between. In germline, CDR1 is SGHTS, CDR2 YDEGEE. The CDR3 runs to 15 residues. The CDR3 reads CASSPPEVSYNEQFF. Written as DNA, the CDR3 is TGTGCCAGCAGCCCGCCGGAGGTCTCCTACAATGAGCAGTTCTTC.

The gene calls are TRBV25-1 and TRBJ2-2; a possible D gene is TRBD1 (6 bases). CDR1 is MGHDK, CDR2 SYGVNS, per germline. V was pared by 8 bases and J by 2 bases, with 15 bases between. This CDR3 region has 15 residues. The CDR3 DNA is TGTGCCAGCGGTACCCAGGACAGAAACACCGGGGAGCTGTTTTTT. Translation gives CASGTQDRNTGELFF.

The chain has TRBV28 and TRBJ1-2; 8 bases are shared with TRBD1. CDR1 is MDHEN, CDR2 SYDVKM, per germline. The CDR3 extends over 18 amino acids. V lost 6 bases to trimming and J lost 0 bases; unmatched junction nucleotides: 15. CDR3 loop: CASSPMGTGGMSNYGYTF. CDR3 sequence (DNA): TGTGCCAGCAGCCCGATGGGGACAGGCGGGATGTCTAACTATGGCTACACCTTC.

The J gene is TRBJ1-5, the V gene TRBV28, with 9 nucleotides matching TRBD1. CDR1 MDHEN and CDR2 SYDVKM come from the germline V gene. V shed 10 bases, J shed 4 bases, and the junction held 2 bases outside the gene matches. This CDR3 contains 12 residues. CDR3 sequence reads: CATGTGNQPQHF. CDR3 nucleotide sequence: TGTGCCACCGGGACAGGGAATCAGCCCCAGCATTTT.

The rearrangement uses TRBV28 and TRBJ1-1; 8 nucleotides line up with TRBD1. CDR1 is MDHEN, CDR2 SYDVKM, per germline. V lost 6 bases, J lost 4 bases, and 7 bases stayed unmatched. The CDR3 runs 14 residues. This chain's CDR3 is CASRSGGAITEAFF. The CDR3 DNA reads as TGTGCCAGCAGGTCAGGGGGCGCAATCACTGAAGCTTTCTTT.

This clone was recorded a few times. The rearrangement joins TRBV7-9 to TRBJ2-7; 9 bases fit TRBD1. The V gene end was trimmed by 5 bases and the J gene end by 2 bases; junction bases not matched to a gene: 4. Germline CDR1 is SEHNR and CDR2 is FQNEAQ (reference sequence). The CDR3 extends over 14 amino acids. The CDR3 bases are TGTGCCAGCAGCCCAGACAGGGGGACCTACGAGCAGTACTTC. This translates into CASSPDRGTYEQYF.

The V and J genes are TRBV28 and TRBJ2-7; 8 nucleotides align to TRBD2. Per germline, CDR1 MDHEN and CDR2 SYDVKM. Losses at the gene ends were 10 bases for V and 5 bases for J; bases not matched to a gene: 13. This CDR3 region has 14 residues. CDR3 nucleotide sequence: TGTGCCACCAACCCGGGGGGGAAACGGAACGAGCAGTACTTC. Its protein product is CATNPGGKRNEQYF.

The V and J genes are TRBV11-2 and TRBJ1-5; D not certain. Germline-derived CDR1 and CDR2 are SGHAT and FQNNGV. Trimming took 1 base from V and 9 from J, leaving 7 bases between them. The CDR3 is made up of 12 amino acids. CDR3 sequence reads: CASSLVEGPQHF. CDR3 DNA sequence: TGTGCCAGCAGCTTAGTAGAGGGGCCCCAGCATTTT.

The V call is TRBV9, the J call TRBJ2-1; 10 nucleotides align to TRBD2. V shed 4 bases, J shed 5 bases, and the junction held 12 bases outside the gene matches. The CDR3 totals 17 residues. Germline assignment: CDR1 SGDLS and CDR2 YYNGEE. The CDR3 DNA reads TGTGCCAGCAGCTCCACCCGGCTAGCGGGAGAGGACAATGAGCAGTTCTTC. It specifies CASSSTRLAGEDNEQFF.

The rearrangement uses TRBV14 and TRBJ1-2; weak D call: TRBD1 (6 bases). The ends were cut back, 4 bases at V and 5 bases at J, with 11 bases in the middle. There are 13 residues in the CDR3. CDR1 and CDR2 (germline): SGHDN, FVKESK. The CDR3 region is CASSRRQEYGYTF. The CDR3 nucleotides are TGTGCCAGCAGCCGTAGACAGGAATATGGCTACACCTTC. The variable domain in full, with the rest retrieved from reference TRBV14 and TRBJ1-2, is EAGVTQFPSHSVIEKGQTVTLRCDPISGHDNLYWYRRVMGKEIKFLLHFVKESKQDESGMPNNRFLAERTGGTYSTLKVQPAELEDSGVYFCASSRRQEYGYTFGSGTRLTVV.

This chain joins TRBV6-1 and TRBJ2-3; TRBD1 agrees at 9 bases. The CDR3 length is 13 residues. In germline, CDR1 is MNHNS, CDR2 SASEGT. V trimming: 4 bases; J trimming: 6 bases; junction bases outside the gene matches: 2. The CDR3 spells CASSGTGVDTQYF. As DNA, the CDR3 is TGTGCCAGCAGTGGGACAGGGGTGGATACGCAGTATTTT.

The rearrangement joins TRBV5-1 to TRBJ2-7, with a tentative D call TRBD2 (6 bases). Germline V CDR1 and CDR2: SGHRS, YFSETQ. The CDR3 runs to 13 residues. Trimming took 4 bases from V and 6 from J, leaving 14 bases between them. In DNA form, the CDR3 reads TGCGCCAGCAGCGCTAGACTAGACGGCGAGCAGTACTTC. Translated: CASSARLDGEQYF.

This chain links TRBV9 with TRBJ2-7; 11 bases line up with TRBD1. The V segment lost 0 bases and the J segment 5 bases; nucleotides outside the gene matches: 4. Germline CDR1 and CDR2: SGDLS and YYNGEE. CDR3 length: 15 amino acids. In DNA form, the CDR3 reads TGTGCCAGCAGCGTAGGTAGGGACAGGGGGGACGAGCAGTACTTC. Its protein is CASSVGRDRGDEQYF.